The present entry profiles one T cell receptor (beta chain) with its context. Germline V lookup: CDR1 DFQATT, CDR2 SNEGSKA (reference sequence). CDR3 size: 17 residues. This sample was included in a study of T cells expressing NK-cell markers. About the study: The TCR beta repertoires originated in sorted CD3+CD56+NKG2C+, CD3+CD56+NKG2C- and CD3+CD56-NKG2C+ T cells.

Generation of TCR beta cDNA was performed by 5'RACE template switching incorporating UMIs. TCRdb reworked the 5' RACE reads into one entry per CDR3 protein, no DNA. The data include 400,000 or so distinct CDR3 sequences; the top ten clones carry about 10%. The specimen was blood T cells: a sorted CD56 or NKG2C T cell subset, CD4+ or CD8+ T cells, or bulk PBMC T cells (not recorded which). This sequence originates from a woman between 50 and 59 years old in good health. The chain links TRBV20-1 to TRBJ2-7; TCRdb returns TRBD1, unconfirmable since there is no DNA. Here the CDR3 reads CSDRPREQKHLTYEQYF.